This T cell receptor (beta chain) came from a study of T cell clonotyping in hematopoietic cell transplantation (dated by TCRdb to the early 2020s). Background for the entire study: Recipient samples taken before transplant were collected after cytoreduction. Patient recruitment ran from 2015 to early 2017, and follow-up continued until late 2020 or death. A total of 120 to 150 blood samples were collected in the study from a few dozen consecutive transplant recipients and their related donors. Broad study findings and their caveats: Overlap with donor repertoires was found for only a small fraction of recipient repertoires, with over 95% found to appear de novo at the given depth. Donor and pretransplant recipient Inverse Simpson Index values predicted broader posttransplant TCR repertoire diversity. Sample size was limited, and cells were not sorted, so CD4 and CD8 repertoire contributions could not be separated. A decrease in recipient TCR diversity was observed after transplant, and a progressive increase in pathologically expanded clonotypes was seen from day 30 to day 180.

Turning to this clone: The clone's antigen remains unknown. No quality values exist for individual bases; no much larger clone is one base distant.

Trimming takes 2 bases from V and 5 bases from J, and the germline ends sit 10 bases apart. From a lookup of the germline V gene, CDR1 and CDR2 are SGDLS and YYNGEE. The CDR3 has 13 amino acids, counting the end cysteine and phenylalanine. The read is trimmed to its CDR3 DNA, 39 bases read in frame from base 1. Taken with the paper, the label for time point translates to: recipient sample about 28 days before transplant, after cytoreduction. Recipient blood was collected about 28 days before transplant and at days 30, 100 and 180 after transplant. Using Nuclei Lysis Solution, genomic DNA was extracted from unfractionated peripheral blood mononuclear cells that were either fresh or cryopreserved. The immunoSEQ assay, a bias-controlled multiplex PCR using V- and J-specific primers, was used to amplify TCR beta CDR3 regions from genomic DNA. In a second PCR step, the CDR3 amplicons were tagged with a proprietary barcode plus Illumina adapter sequences. An Illumina MiSeq instrument was used to sequence the CDR3 libraries. Per the authors' processing: Export and quality control were performed with immunoSEQ Analyzer 3.0, and downstream analyses were performed with R Bioconductor and Immunarch. Only productive rearrangements in the normalized downsampled data set went into calculating the repertoire metrics. Clonotypes larger than 5 templates in the normalized cohort were defined as pathologically expanded. The Inverse Simpson Index served as the measure of repertoire diversity. To capture all clonotypes, CMV-specificity analyses were performed on the non-normalized data set. TCRdb retrieved this table from immuneACCESS and kept in-frame rearrangements only. Not all clones are present; in checked studies, unresolved V genes account for under half, and no reason is known for the remainder. That table gives V, J and clone size, and the DNA gave D and trimming. Recorded for this sample are more than 25,000 clones; about 83% of them occurred a single time. The ten most abundant clones make up about 6.8% of the sample.

The sequence joins TRBV9 to TRBJ2-5, with TRBD1 tentatively as D gene (6 bases match). This specimen was peripheral blood mononuclear cells, taken before stem cell transplant. This TCR was sampled from a woman aged 25 to 39 with chronic myeloid leukemia. Some clones in this sample may be carry-over from other donors' samples. The DNA sequence reads TGTGCCAGCAGCGTCCAAAGGGGGGAGACCCAGTACTTC. It specifies CASSVQRGETQYF.